This TCR beta chain was sequenced for a study of radiotherapy plus CTLA-4 blockade in lung cancer. Background on the study: Objective responses occurred in around 18% of patients; 25% to 35% had disease control. Overall study findings and caveats: Expansion of tumor-derived TCR clones was observed in blood after radiotherapy plus ipilimumab.

Enrolled patients, whose metastatic non-small-cell lung cancer was chemo-refractory, received focal radiation plus CTLA-4 blockade with ipilimumab. For this clone: The antigen remains unidentified.

Germline lookup yields CDR1 SNHLY and CDR2 FYNNEI. This CDR3 is built from 14 residues. J was trimmed by 9 bases and V by 6 bases; bases with no gene match: 8. Using immunoSEQ multiplex PCR, the repertoire was profiled, and TCRdb retains in-frame clones only, with some absent. The data contain 35,000 to 50,000 clones, 73% of them singletons. The chain combines TRBV2 with TRBJ2-1; 10 nucleotides match TRBD2. Sequenced material: peripheral blood, taken from a patient treated with radiotherapy plus ipilimumab. The sequence was obtained from a human donor with non-small cell lung cancer who had a complete response to radiotherapy plus ipilimumab. The CDR3 reads CASRLQVAGGEQFF. The CDR3 DNA reads as TGTGCCAGCAGGTTACAGGTAGCGGGAGGTGAGCAGTTCTTC. Complete variable domain (other parts from reference TRBV2 and TRBJ2-1): EPEVTQTPSHQVTQMGQEVILRCVPISNHLYFYWYRQILGQKVEFLVSFYNNEISEKSEIFDDQFSVERPDGSNFTLKIRSTKLEDSAMYFCASRLQVAGGEQFFGPGTRLTVL.